The 2 T cell receptor beta chains given below trace back to one sample, sequenced in a study of blood T cells in healthy people across ages. A second PCR of 7 to 11 cycles used a sample-barcoded 5' primer and a J-beta primer mix. MiXCR, run by TCRdb on the 5' RACE reads, gives a single entry per CDR3 protein. The sample contains approximately 810,000 distinct CDR3 sequences, roughly 34% of which appear only once. Sequencing used blood. These receptors originate from a young man in good health.

V usage is TRBV2 and J usage is TRBJ2-7; 7 bases align to TRBD1. This CDR3 is built from 14 residues. Germline V CDR1 and CDR2: SNHLY, FYNNEI. V shed 11 bases and J 6 bases; nucleotides not matched to a gene: 16. The CDR3 DNA is TGTGCCGCGATAGCAGACAGGGCCCGCTGCGAGCAGTACTTC. Translating it yields CAAIADRARCEQYF.

This clonotype came up a few times. V gene TRBV2 combines with J gene TRBJ2-1, with unresolved D. V was shortened by 2 bases and J by 5 bases, with 7 bases between the two germline ends. CDR1 is SNHLY, CDR2 FYNNEI, per germline. The CDR3 is 13 residues long. The CDR3 coding sequence is TGTGCCAGCAGTGAAAGCAGTCACAATGAGCAGTTCTTC. Translating it yields CASSESSHNEQFF.